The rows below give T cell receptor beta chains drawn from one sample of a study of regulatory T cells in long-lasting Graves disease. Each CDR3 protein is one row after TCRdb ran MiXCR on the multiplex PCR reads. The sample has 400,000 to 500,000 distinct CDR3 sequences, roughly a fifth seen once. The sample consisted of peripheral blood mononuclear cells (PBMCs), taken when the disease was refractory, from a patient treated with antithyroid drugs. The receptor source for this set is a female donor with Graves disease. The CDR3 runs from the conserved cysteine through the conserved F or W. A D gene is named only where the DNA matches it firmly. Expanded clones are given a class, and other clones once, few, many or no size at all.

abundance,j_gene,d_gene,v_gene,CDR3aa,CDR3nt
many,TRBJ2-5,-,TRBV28,CASIGEETQYF,TGTGCCAGCATTGGCGAAGAGACCCAGTACTTC
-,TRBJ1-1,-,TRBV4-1,CASSQVGRDTEAFF,TGCGCCAGCAGCCAAGTTGGGAGGGACACTGAAGCTTTCTTT
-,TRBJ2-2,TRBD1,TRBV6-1,CASSQGAAGELFF,TGTGCCAGCAGCCAGGGGGCAGCCGGGGAGCTGTTTTTT
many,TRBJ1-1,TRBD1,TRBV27,CASSSKNRGLTEAFF,TGTGCCAGCAGTTCTAAAAACAGGGGGCTCACTGAAGCTTTCTTT
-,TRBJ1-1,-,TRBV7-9,CASRKPGGMNTEAFF,TGTGCCAGCAGGAAACCGGGGGGCATGAACACTGAAGCTTTCTTT
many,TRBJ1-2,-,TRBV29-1,CSAPNGGSQAYGYTF,TGCAGCGCCCCAAATGGTGGGTCCCAAGCCTATGGCTACACCTTC
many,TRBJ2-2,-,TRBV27,CASSFFPLDTGELFF,TGTGCCAGCAGTTTTTTCCCATTGGACACCGGGGAGCTGTTTTTT
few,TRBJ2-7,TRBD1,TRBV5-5,CASSWGDRIDYEQYF,TGTGCCAGCAGCTGGGGGGACAGGATCGATTACGAGCAGTACTTC
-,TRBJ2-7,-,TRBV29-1,CSVPGGRVDEQYF,TGCAGCGTCCCCGGGGGCAGGGTGGACGAGCAGTACTTC
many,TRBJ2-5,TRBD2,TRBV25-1,CASSVASGKQETQYF,TGTGCCAGCAGTGTGGCCAGCGGGAAGCAAGAGACCCAGTACTTC
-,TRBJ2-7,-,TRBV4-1,CASSQAADRGGYEQYF,TGCGCCAGCAGCCAAGCGGCAGACAGGGGAGGGTACGAGCAGTACTTC
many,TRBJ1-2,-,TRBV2,CASSEPYFYGYTF,TGTGCCAGCAGTGAGCCTTATTTTTATGGCTACACCTTC
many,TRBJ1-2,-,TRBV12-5,CASAGPGDGYTF,TGTGCTAGTGCTGGACCGGGTGATGGCTACACCTTC
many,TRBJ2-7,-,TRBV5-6,CASSLDPSSREQYF,TGTGCCAGCAGCTTGGACCCCTCCTCTAGGGAGCAGTACTTC
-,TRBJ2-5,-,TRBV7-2,CASSLLPTQETQYF,TGTGCCAGCAGCCTTCTGCCGACCCAAGAGACCCAGTACTTC
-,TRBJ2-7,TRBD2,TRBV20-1,CSATTSGRIGEQYF,TGCAGTGCTACTACTAGCGGGAGAATTGGCGAGCAGTACTTC
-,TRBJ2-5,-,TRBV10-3,CAISTRGETQYF,TGTGCCATCAGCACACGAGGAGAGACCCAGTACTTC
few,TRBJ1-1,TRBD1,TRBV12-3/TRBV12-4,CASSLGLLGTGGLRNTEAFF,TGTGCCAGCAGTTTAGGTCTACTAGGGACAGGGGGCTTGAGGAACACTGAAGCTTTCTTT
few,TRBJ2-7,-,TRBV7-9,CASSMSRGSDEQYF,TGTGCCAGCAGCATGTCCAGGGGTAGCGACGAGCAGTACTTC
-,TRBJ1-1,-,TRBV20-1,CSARDERWGTGTEAFF,TGCAGTGCTAGAGATGAGAGGTGGGGGACGGGCACTGAAGCTTTCTTT
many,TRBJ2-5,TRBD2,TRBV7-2,CASSSGLAGWETQYF,TGTGCCAGCAGCTCGGGACTAGCGGGATGGGAGACCCAGTACTTC
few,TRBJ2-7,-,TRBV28,CASSQRGGLSYEQYF,TGTGCCAGCAGTCAACGCGGGGGCCTTTCCTACGAGCAGTACTTC
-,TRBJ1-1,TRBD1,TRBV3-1,CASSQGYRGVTEAFF,TGTGCCAGCAGCCAAGGCTACAGGGGTGTGACTGAAGCTTTCTTT
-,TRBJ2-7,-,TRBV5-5,CASSLSFGYEQYF,TGTGCCAGCAGCTTGAGTTTCGGCTACGAGCAGTACTTC
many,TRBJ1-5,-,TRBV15,CATSRDKGYNQPQHF,TGTGCCACCAGCAGAGATAAGGGTTACAATCAGCCCCAGCATTTT
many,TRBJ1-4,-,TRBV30,CACSPNEKLFF,TGTGCCTGCAGCCCGAATGAAAAACTGTTTTTT
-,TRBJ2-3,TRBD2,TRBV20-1,CSARVASGVLEDTQYF,TGCAGTGCTAGAGTGGCTAGCGGAGTATTAGAAGATACGCAGTATTTT
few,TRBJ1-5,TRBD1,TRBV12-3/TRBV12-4,CASSLRRDSQPQHF,TGTGCCAGCAGTTTACGACGGGACAGTCAGCCCCAGCATTTT
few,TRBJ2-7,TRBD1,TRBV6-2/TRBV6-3,CASSYLPTGGYEQYF,TGTGCCAGCAGTTACCTCCCGACAGGGGGGTACGAGCAGTACTTC
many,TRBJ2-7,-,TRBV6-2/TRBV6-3,CASRWGYDSTYEQYF,TGTGCCAGCAGATGGGGTTACGACTCAACCTACGAGCAGTACTTC
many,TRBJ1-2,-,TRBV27,CASSSGISAGGYTF,TGTGCCAGCAGTTCCGGCATAAGCGCGGGGGGCTACACCTTC